This T cell receptor beta chain emerged from a study of blood T cell repertoires in COVID-19. Background on the study: The study drew acute and convalescent COVID-19 samples from the United States, Italy and Spain. The cDNA or gDNA used as material had been derived from T cells, B-cell-depleted T cells, or PBMCs.

CDR3 size: 14 residues. V shed 6 bases and J 8 bases; nucleotides not matched to a gene: 12. Germline CDR1 and CDR2: MDHEN and SYDVKM. This clone appeared a few times. Original handling: Reference gene primer amplification gave estimated nucleated cell counts. The assay was immunoSEQ multiplex PCR, and TCRdb's table has in-frame clones only and misses some. That table supplies the V and J calls and clone size; D and trimming were determined from the DNA. The data show 90,000 to 120,000 clones, with around 88% seen just once and under 7% held by the top ten. The sample taken for sequencing was peripheral blood. The J gene is TRBJ1-2, the V gene TRBV28, with 7 nucleotides matching TRBD1. The TCR comes from a man aged 50 to 59 with active or convalescent COVID-19. In DNA, the CDR3 is TGTGCCAGCAGCTCCGCCGACAGGGTACGCGGCTACACCTTC. It yields the protein CASSSADRVRGYTF.